The rows below give T cell receptor beta chains drawn from one sample of a study of T cell changes during pregnancy in multiple sclerosis. Sequencing used immunoSEQ multiplex PCR; TCRdb keeps in-frame clones, though not all of them. The profile covers 70,000 to 100,000 clones, with almost 95% appearing a single time and 2% to 2.5% taken by the ten largest. The source was peripheral blood, collected in the third trimester of pregnancy. The source is a female donor with multiple sclerosis, enrolled in a pregnancy study. CDR3s include the opening cysteine and the closing phenylalanine or tryptophan. Fields, in order: J gene, D gene, V gene, CDR3 protein. The D gene is left open where the match is weak.

TRBJ2-1 TRBD1 TRBV7-2 CASSATGGFEQFF
TRBJ1-3 . TRBV7-8 CASSLSSSGNTIYF
TRBJ1-1 . TRBV28 CASSLGGRLDTEAFF
TRBJ2-7 TRBD2 TRBV19 CASNQGAGKFYEQYF
TRBJ1-5 . TRBV15 CATSRDRSYSNQPQHF
TRBJ2-7 TRBD2 TRBV4-1 CASSRLEPLARLGKYEQYF
TRBJ2-7 . TRBV15 CATSREVVQSYEQYF
TRBJ1-4 . TRBV11-2 CASSARDPATNEKLFF
TRBJ2-1 TRBD2 TRBV19 CASSILASGSIHNEQFF
TRBJ2-7 TRBD1 TRBV7-9 CASSLVPTGGFHPSYEQYF
TRBJ2-7 . TRBV27 CASSLSRSSYEQYF
TRBJ2-3 TRBD1 TRBV5-1 CASSRSRTGRTDTQYF
TRBJ1-5 . TRBV10-3 CAISEQGNQPQHF
TRBJ2-1 . TRBV4-2 CASSQDYRARDRNEQFF
TRBJ1-5 . TRBV6-6 CASRFTQGKDQPQHF
TRBJ2-5 . TRBV4-1 CASSLAIQETQYF
TRBJ2-7 . TRBV27 CASSLSLGGEQYF
TRBJ2-7 TRBD2 TRBV9 CASSVAGGPSYEQYF
TRBJ2-1 TRBD1 TRBV29-1 CSTRQGFPYNEQFF
TRBJ1-3 TRBD1 TRBV30 CAWSTGQTIGNTIYF
TRBJ1-4 TRBD1 TRBV5-1 CASSWGQETRTNEKLFF
TRBJ2-7 TRBD1 TRBV6-1 CASSVQGAYEQYF
TRBJ2-5 . TRBV7-6 CASSKDLRGLETQYF
TRBJ2-5 . TRBV19 CASSMGQVQVTQYF
TRBJ1-5 . TRBV6-1 CASSALAQPQHF
TRBJ2-3 TRBD2 TRBV6-5 CASSQGLAFTFEYF